This T cell receptor (beta chain) was sequenced during a study of CD8+ T cells in alopecia areata. Isolated RNA was reverse transcribed into cDNA used as the sequencing template. Method: immunoSEQ multiplex PCR; TCRdb's copy keeps in-frame clones and lacks some. Seen here are 25,000 or so clones, 52% observed once, and the top ten hold 31%. Findings of the study overall: Higher clonality was seen in lesional scalp than in normal scalp, especially in alopecia totalis/universalis. Scalp specimens additionally yield sequences from normal skin's resident alphabeta T cells.

Peripheral blood, together with lesional scalp punch biopsies, was collected from alopecia areata patients. The CDR3 runs to 13 residues. V trimming: 8 bases; J trimming: 0 bases; junction bases outside the gene matches: 0. Germline lookup yields CDR1 MNHEY and CDR2 SMNVEV (reference sequence). As to this clone: Its target is not known.

The chain has TRBV27 and TRBJ1-1, with 10 bases aligning to TRBD1. The receptor was derived from a human donor with alopecia areata. The sample consisted of NKG2D-high CD8+ T cells sorted from blood. The CDR3 reads CASGTGVNTEAFF. The CDR3, as DNA: TGTGCCAGCGGGACAGGGGTGAACACTGAAGCTTTCTTT.